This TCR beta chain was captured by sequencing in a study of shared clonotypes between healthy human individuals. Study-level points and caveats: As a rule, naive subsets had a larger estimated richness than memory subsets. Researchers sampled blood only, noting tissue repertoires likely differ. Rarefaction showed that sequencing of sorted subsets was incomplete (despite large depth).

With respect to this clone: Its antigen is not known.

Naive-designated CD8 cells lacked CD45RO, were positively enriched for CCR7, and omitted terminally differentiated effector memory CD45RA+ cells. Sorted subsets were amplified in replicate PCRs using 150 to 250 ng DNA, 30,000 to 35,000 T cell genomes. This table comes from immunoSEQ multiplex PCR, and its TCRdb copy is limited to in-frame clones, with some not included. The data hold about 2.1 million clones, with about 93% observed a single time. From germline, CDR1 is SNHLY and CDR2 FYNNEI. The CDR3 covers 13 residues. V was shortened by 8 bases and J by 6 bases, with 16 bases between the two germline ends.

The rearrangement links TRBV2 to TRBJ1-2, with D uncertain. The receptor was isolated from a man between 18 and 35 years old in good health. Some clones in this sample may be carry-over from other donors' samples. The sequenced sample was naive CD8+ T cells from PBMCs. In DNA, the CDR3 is TGTGCCAGCGTGGGTGTGCGGGTGGATGGCTACACCTTC. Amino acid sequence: CASVGVRVDGYTF.